One sample yielded the 2 T cell receptor beta chains listed below, sequenced in a study of T cell responses to AZD1222 COVID-19 vaccine. This table comes from immunoSEQ multiplex PCR, and its TCRdb copy is limited to in-frame clones, with some not included. The sample has about 130,000 clones; 85% to 90% are singletons. The sample was peripheral blood, taken on day 0 of AZD1222 vaccination. All receptors derive from an adult in good health.

This clone turned up a few times. The rearrangement links TRBV7-9 to TRBJ1-4; a possible D gene is TRBD1 (5 bases). V shed 4 bases and J shed 0 bases, with 15 bases lying between them. From germline, CDR1 is SEHNR and CDR2 FQNEAQ (reference sequence). The CDR3 is 17 residues long. DNA for the CDR3: TGTGCCAGCAGCTCCCCCCGGGACTTTGCAACTAATGAAAAACTGTTTTTT. It encodes CASSSPRDFATNEKLFF. Full variable domain (outside the CDR3, taken from reference TRBV7-9 and TRBJ1-4): DTGVSQNPRHKITKRGQNVTFRCDPISEHNRLYWYRQTLGQGPEFLTYFQNEAQLEKSRLLSDRFSAERPKGSFSTLEIQRTEQGDSAMYLCASSSPRDFATNEKLFFGSGTQLSVL.

The rearrangement uses TRBV3-1 (or the pseudogene TRBV3-2) and TRBJ2-3, with TRBD2 matching over 10 bases. Germline assignment: CDR1 LGHDT and CDR2 YNNKEL (reference sequence). Unmatched junction bases numbered 10, after V lost 4 bases and J lost 6 bases. The CDR3 is 16 amino acids. The CDR3 region is CASSPGLAVGLDTQYF. The CDR3 nucleotides read TGTGCCAGCAGCCCTGGACTAGCGGTGGGGTTGGATACGCAGTATTTT.